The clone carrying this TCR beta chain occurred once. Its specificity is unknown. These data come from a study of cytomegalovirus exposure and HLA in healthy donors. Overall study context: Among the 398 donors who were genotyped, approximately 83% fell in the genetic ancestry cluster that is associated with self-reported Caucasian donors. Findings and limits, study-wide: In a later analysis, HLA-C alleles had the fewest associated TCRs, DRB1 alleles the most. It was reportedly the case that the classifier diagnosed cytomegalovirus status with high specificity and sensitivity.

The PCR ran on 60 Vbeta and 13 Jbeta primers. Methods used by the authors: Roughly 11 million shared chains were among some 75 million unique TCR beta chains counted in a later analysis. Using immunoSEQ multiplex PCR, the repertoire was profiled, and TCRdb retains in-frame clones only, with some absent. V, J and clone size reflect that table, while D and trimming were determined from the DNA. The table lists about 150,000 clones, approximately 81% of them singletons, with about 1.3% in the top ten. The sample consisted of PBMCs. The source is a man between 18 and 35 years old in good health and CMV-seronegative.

CDR3 loop: CASSLGSGNTIYF. Written as DNA, the CDR3 is TGTGCCAGCAGTCTCGGCTCTGGAAACACCATATATTTT. The chain uses TRBV27 and TRBJ1-3; D gene uncertain. V dropped 5 bases and J dropped 0 bases, with 5 bases sitting between them. The CDR3 runs to 13 residues. Germline V lookup: CDR1 MNHEY, CDR2 SMNVEV (reference sequence).